The source of this TCR beta chain is a study of T cells in narcolepsy. In the study overall: Healthy controls were enrolled alongside patients with narcolepsy type 1 or type 2. General study findings and limits: In some patient and control memory CD4+ samples, autoreactive clones were absent. HCRT-specific and TRIB2-specific autoreactive clonotypes appeared among same-patient CSF and blood CD4+ clonotypes. Healthy controls reportedly lacked the autoreactive clonotypes serially found in patients' blood.

Turning to this clone: What it recognizes is unknown.

Only in-frame clones appear in the TCRdb table, and some are missing; sequencing was by immunoSEQ multiplex PCR. The sample consists of approximately 20,000 clones, about 90% of them appearing once. The ends were cut back, 1 base at V and 3 bases at J, with 15 bases in the middle. The germline gives CDR1 MGHDK, CDR2 SYGVNS. The CDR3 contains 16 residues. The chain carries TRBV25-1 and TRBJ1-1, with a possible D match to TRBD1 (5 bases). Sequencing used CD45RA- memory CD4+ T cells from PBMCs. The TCR sequence derives from a human donor with narcolepsy. CDR3 sequence: CASSELQGSADTEAFF. DNA of the CDR3: TGTGCCAGCAGTGAATTGCAGGGAAGTGCAGACACTGAAGCTTTCTTT. The full variable domain, in which reference TRBV25-1 and TRBJ1-1 provide the parts outside the CDR3, is EADIYQTPRYLVIGTGKKITLECSQTMGHDKMYWYQQDPGMELHLIHYSYGVNSTEKGDLSSESTVSRIRTEHFPLTLESARPSHTSQYLCASSELQGSADTEAFFGQGTRLTVV.